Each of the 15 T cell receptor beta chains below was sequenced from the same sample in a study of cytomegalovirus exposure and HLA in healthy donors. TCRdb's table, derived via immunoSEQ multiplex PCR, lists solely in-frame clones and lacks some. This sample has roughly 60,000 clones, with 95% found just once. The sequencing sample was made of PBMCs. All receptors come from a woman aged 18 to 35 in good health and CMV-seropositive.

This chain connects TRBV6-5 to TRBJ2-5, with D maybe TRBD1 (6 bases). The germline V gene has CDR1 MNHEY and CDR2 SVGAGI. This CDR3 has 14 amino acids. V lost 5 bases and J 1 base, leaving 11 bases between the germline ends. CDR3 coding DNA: TGTGCCAGCAGTCCGGGCAGGGGCCAAGAGACCCAGTACTTC. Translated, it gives CASSPGRGQETQYF.

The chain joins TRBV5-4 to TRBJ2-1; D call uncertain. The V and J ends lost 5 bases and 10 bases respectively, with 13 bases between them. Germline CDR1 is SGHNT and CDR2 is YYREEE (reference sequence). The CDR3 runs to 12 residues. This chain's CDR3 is CASSSPRVEQFF. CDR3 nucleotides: TGTGCCAGCAGTTCCCCCCGGGTGGAGCAGTTCTTC.

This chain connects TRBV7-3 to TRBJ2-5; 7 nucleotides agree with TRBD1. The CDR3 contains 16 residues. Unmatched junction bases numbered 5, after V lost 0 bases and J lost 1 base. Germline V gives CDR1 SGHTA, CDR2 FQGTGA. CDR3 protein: CASSLTGTATQETQYF. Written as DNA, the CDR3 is TGTGCCAGCAGCTTAACCGGGACAGCGACCCAAGAGACCCAGTACTTC.

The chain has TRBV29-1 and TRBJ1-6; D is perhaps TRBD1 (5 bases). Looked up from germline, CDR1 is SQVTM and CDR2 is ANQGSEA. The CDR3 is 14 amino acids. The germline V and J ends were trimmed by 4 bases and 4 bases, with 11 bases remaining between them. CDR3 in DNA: TGCAGCGTTGTAATGGACACGTATAATTCACCCCTCCACTTT. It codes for CSVVMDTYNSPLHF.

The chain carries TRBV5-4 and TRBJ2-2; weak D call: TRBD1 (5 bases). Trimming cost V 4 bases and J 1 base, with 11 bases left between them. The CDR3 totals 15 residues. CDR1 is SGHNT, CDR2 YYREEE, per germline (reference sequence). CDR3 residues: CASSTLGQNTGELFF. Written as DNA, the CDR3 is TGTGCCAGCAGCACCCTAGGACAGAACACCGGGGAGCTGTTTTTT.

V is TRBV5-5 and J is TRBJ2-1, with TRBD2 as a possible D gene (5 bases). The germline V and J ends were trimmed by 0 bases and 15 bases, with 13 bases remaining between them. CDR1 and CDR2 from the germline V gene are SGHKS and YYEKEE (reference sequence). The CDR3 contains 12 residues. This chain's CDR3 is CASSLAGILLFF. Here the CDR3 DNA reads TGTGCCAGCAGCTTGGCCGGGATTCTATTGTTCTTC. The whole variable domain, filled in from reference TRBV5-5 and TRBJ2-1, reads DAGVTQSPTHLIKTRGQQVTLRCSPISGHKSVSWYQQVLGQGPQFIFQYYEKEERGRGNFPDRFSARQFPNYSSELNVNALLLGDSALYLCASSLAGILLFFGPGTRLTVL.

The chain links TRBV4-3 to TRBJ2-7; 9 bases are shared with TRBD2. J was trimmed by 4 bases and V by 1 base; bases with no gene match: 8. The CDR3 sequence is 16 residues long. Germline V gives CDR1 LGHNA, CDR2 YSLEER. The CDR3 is CASSQARTRGGYEQYF. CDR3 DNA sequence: TGCGCCAGCAGCCAAGCCCGGACGCGGGGGGGATACGAGCAGTACTTC.

The CDR3 region is CASSLPSGRIYEQYF. The CDR3 DNA reads as TGTGCCAGCAGCTTACCTAGCGGGAGAATCTACGAGCAGTACTTC. The rearrangement links TRBV7-9 to TRBJ2-7; 10 bases fit TRBD2. The CDR3 loop spans 15 amino acids. Germline V CDR1 and CDR2: SEHNR, FQNEAQ (reference sequence). J was trimmed by 3 bases and V by 2 bases; bases with no gene match: 4.

The CDR3 is CASSPWRGVYYEQYF. CDR3 sequence (DNA): TGTGCCAGCAGCCCCTGGCGGGGGGTATACTACGAGCAGTACTTC. The chain carries TRBV6-6 and TRBJ2-7, with TRBD2 matching over 8 bases. Trimming cost V 6 bases and J 3 bases; bases outside gene matches: 10. This CDR3 contains 15 residues. Germline-derived CDR1 and CDR2 are MNHNY and SVGAGI (reference sequence).

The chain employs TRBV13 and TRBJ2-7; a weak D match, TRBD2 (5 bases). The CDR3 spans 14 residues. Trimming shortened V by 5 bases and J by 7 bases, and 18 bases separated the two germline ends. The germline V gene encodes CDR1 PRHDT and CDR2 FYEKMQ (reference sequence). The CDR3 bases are TGTGCCAGCAGCACCTCTAGAGGGCCGTGGGAGCAGTACTTC. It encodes CASSTSRGPWEQYF.

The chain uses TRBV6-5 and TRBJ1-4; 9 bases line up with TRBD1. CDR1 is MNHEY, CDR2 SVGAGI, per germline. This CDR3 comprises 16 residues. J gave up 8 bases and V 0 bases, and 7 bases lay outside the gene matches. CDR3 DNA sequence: TGTGCCAGCAGTTACTCGATCGGGACAGGGAGAGAAAAACTGTTTTTT. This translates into CASSYSIGTGREKLFF.

The DNA for the CDR3 is TGTGCCAGCAGCTTCACTCCGGGACTGTCCTACGAGCAGTACTTC. It is translated as CASSFTPGLSYEQYF. V gene TRBV11-1 combines with J gene TRBJ2-7, with D possibly TRBD2 on 6 matching bases. The CDR3 consists of 15 residues. CDR1 and CDR2 (germline): SGHAT, FQDESV (reference sequence). Trimming cost V 3 bases and J 1 base, with 13 bases left between them.

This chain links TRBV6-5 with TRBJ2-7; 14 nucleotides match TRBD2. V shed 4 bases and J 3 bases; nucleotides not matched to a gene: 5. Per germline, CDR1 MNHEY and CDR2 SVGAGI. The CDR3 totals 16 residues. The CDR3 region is CASSLGLAGGFYEQYF. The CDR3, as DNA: TGTGCCAGCAGTTTAGGACTAGCGGGAGGTTTCTACGAGCAGTACTTC.

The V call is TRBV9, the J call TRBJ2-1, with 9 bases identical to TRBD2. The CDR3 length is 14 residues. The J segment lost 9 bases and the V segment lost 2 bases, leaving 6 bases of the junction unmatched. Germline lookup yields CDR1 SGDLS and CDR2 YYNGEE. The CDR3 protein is CASSVGGGAPEQFF. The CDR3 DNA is TGTGCCAGCAGCGTTGGCGGGGGGGCCCCTGAGCAGTTCTTC.

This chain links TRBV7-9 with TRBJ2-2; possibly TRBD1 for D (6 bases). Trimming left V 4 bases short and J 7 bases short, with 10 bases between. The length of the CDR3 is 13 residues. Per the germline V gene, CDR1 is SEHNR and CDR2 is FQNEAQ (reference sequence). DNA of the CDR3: TGTGCCAGCAGCTCCGCAGGGGTCGGGGAGCTGTTTTTT. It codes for CASSSAGVGELFF.